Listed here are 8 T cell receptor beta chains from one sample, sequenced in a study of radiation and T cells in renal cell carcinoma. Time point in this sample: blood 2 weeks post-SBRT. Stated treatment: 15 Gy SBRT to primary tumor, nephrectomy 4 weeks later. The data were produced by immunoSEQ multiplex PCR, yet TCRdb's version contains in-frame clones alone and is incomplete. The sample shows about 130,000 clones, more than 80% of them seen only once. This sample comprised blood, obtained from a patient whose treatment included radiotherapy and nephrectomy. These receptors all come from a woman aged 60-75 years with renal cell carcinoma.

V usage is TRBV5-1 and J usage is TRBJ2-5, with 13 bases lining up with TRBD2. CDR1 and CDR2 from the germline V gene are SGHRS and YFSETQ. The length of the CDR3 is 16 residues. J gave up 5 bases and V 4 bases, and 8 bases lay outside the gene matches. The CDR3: CASSPRTSGSGETQYF. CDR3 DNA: TGCGCCAGCAGCCCCAGGACTAGCGGGAGTGGCGAGACCCAGTACTTC.

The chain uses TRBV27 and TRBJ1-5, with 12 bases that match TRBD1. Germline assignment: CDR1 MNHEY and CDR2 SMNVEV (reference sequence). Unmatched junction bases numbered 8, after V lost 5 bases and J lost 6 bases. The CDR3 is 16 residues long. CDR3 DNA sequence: TGTGCCAGCAGTCCCGCGGGGACAGGGGGCGGTCAGCCCCAGCATTTT. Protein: CASSPAGTGGGQPQHF.

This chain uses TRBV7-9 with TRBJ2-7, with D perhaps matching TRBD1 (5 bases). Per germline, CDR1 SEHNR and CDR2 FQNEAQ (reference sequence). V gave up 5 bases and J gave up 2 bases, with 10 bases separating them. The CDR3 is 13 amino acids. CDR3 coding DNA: TGTGCCAGCAGCCCAGCAGGGACCTACGAGCAGTACTTC. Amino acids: CASSPAGTYEQYF.

As DNA, the CDR3 is TGTGCCAGCAGTCAGGGGGGTAGCAATCAGCCCCAGCATTTT. It yields the protein CASSQGGSNQPQHF. The chain combines TRBV6-1 with TRBJ1-5; 7 nucleotides match TRBD1. Per germline, CDR1 MNHNS and CDR2 SASEGT. Losses at the gene ends were 5 bases for V and 0 bases for J; bases not matched to a gene: 1. The CDR3 is 14 amino acids.

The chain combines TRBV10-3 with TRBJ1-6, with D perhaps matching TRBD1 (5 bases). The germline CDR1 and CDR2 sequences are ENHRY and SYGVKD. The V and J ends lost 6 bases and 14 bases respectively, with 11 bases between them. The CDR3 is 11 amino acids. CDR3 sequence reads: CAIRSQGSLHF. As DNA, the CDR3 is TGTGCCATCAGATCTCAGGGTTCCCTCCACTTT.

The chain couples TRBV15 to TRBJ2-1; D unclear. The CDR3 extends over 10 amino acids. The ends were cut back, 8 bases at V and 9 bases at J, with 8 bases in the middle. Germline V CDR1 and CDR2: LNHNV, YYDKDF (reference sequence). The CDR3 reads CATGYAEQFF. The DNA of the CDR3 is TGTGCCACCGGATATGCTGAGCAGTTCTTC.

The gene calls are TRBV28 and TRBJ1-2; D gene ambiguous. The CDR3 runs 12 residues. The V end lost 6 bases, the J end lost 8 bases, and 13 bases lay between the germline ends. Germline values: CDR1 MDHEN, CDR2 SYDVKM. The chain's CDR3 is CASSLGKGGYTF. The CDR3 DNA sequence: TGTGCCAGCAGCCTAGGCAAGGGAGGCTACACCTTC.

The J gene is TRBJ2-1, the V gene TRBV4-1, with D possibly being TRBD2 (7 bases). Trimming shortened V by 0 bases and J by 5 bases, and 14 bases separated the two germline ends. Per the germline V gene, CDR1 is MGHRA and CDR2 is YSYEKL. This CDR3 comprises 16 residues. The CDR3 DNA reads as TGCGCCAGCAGCCAAGATCGGGGGGCGAGTGACAATGAGCAGTTCTTC. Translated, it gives CASSQDRGASDNEQFF.